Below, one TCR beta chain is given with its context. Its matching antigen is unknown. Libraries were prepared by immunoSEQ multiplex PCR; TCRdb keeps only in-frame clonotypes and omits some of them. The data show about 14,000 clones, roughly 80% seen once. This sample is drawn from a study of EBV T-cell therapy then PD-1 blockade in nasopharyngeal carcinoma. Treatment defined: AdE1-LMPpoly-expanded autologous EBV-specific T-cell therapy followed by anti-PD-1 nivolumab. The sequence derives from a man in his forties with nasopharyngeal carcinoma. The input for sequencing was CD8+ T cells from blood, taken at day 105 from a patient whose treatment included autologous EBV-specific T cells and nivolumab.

CDR3 sequence (DNA): TGTGCCAGCAGCTGGGTCGGAGGGACAAGCAACTATGGCTACACCTTC. Its translation: CASSWVGGTSNYGYTF. J is TRBJ1-2 and V is TRBV5-5, with D tentatively TRBD1 (6 bases). Trimming removed 3 bases from V and 2 bases from J, with 17 bases in between. Germline CDR1 is SGHKS and CDR2 is YYEKEE (reference sequence). The CDR3 is 16 residues long.